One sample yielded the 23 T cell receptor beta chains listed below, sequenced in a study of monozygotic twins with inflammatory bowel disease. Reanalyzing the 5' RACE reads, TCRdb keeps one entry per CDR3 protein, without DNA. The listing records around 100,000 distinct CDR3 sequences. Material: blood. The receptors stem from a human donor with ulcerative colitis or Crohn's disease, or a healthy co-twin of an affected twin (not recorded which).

This chain's CDR3 is CASSLSGKDYGYTF. The rearrangement links TRBV7-2 to TRBJ1-2; the TCRdb D gene call, TRBD1, has no DNA to confirm it. Looked up from germline, CDR1 is SGHTA and CDR2 is FQGNSA. The CDR3 sequence is 14 residues long.

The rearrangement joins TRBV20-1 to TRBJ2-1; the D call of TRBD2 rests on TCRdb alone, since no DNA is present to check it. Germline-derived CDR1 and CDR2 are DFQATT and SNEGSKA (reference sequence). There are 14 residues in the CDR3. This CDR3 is CSARHAAKINEQFF.

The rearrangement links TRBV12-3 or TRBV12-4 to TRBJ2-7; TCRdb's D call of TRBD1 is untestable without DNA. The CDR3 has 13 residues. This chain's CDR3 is CASSLLSSYEQYF.

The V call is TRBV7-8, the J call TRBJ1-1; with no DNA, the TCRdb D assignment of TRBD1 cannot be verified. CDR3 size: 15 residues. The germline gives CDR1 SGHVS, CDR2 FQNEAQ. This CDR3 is CASSLAGSPLIAAFF.

This chain's CDR3 is CASSRAGAGDTQYF. The chain carries TRBV19 and TRBJ2-3; TCRdb calls TRBD1, which cannot be checked without DNA. CDR1 and CDR2 from the germline V gene are LNHDA and SQIVND (reference sequence). The CDR3 runs to 14 residues.

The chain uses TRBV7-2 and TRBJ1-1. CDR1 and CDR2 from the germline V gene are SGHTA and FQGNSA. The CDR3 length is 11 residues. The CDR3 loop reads CASSFGLEAFF.

CDR3 protein: CASSSRTSGQETQYF. The chain joins TRBV19 to TRBJ2-5; there is no DNA to check the TCRdb D call of TRBD2. The CDR3 covers 15 residues. From germline, CDR1 is LNHDA and CDR2 SQIVND (reference sequence).

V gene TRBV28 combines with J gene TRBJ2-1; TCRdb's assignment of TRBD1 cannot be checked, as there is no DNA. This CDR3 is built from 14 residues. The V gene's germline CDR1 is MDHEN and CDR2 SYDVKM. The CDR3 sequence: CASSTDRGYNEQFF.

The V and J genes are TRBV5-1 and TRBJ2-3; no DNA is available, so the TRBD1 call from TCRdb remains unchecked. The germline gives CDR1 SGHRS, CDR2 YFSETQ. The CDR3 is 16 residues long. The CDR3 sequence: CASSGRTGGRLDTQYF.

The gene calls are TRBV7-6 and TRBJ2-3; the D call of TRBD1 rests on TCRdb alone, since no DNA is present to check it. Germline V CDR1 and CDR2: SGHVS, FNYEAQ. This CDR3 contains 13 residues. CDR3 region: CASSFSGADTQYF. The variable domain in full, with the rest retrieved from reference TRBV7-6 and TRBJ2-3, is GAGVSQSPRYKVTKRGQDVALRCDPISGHVSLYWYRQALGQGPEFLTYFNYEAQQDKSGLPNDRFSAERPEGSISTLTIQRTEQRDSAMYRCASSFSGADTQYFGPGTRLTVL.

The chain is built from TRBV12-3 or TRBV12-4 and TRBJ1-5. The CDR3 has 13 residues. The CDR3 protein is CASIGDGNQPQHF.

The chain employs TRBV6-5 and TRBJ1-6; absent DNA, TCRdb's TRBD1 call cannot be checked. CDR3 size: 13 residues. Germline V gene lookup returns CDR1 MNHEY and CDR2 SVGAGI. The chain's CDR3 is CATQGRNNSPLHF.

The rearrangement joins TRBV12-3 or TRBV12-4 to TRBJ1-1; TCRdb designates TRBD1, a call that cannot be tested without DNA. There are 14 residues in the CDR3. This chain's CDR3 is CASRWYGQGTEAFF.

This CDR3 reads CASSLRRGTGELFF. This chain joins TRBV12-3 or TRBV12-4 and TRBJ2-2; checking the TCRdb D call of TRBD1 is not possible without DNA. The length of the CDR3 is 14 residues.

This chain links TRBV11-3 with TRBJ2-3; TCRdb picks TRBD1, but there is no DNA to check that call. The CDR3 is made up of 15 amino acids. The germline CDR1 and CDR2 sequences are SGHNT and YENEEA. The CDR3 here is CASSGQGIGTDTQYF.

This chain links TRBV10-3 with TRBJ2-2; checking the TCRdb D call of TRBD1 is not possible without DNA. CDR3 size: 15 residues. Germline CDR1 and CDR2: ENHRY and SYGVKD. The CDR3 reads CAIRPDRTNTGELFF.

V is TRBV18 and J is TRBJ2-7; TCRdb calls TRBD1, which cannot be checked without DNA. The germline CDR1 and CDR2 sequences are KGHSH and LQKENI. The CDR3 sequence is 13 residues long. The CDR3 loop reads CASSPRDADGQYF.

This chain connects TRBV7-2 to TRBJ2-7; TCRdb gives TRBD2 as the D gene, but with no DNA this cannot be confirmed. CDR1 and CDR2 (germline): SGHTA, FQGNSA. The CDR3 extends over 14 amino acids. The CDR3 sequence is CASSLGTISYEQYF.

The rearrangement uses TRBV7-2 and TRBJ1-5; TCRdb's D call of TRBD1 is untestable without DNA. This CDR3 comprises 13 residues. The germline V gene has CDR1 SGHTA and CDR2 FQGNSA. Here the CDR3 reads CASSSVGNQPQHF.

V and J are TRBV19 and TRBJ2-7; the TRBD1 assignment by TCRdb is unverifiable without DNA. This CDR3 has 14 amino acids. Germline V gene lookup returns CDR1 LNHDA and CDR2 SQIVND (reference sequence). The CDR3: CASSSGGLRYEQYF.

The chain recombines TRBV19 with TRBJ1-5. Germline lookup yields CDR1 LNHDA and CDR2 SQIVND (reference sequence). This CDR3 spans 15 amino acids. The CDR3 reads CASSIIARRSQPQHF.

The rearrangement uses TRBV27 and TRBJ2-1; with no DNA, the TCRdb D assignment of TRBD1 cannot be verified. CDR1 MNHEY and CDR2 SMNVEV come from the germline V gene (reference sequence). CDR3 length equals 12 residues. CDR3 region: CASSSLNFEQFF.

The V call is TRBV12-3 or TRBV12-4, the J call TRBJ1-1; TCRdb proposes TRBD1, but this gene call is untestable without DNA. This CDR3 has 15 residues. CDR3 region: CASSSGRTMNTEAFF.